The clone carrying this T cell receptor (beta chain) was recorded at least ten times. Its antigen is currently unknown. The CDR3 regions of TCR beta were amplified from RNA transcripts. During a first-round RT-PCR of the TCR CDR3, the HTBI primer set was used. TCRdb used MiXCR to reprocess the multiplex PCR reads, holding one entry per CDR3 protein. In the table there are roughly 750,000 distinct CDR3 sequences, 16% of which are singletons. These data belong to a study of T cells in Graves' hyperthyroidism and ophthalmopathy. Study-wide points: Among clonotypes expanded in thyroid above 0.001, most were also found in blood.

The CDR3 covers 15 residues. The V gene lost 4 bases and the J gene lost 0 bases, with 12 bases spanning the gap. Germline V gives CDR1 SGHVS, CDR2 FQNEAQ. This receptor was identified in a man aged 18-30 years with Graves' hyperthyroidism. The sequenced sample consisted of blood. J is TRBJ2-5 and V is TRBV7-8; D perhaps matches TRBD2 (5 bases). The CDR3, as DNA: TGTGCCAGCAGCTACGACACCGGGAACCAAGAGACCCAGTACTTC. Translation gives CASSYDTGNQETQYF. The whole variable domain, filled in from reference TRBV7-8 and TRBJ2-5, reads GAGVSQSPRYKVAKRGQDVALRCDPISGHVSLFWYQQALGQGPEFLTYFQNEAQLDKSGLPSDRFFAERPEGSVSTLKIQRTQQEDSAVYLCASSYDTGNQETQYFGPGTRLLVL.